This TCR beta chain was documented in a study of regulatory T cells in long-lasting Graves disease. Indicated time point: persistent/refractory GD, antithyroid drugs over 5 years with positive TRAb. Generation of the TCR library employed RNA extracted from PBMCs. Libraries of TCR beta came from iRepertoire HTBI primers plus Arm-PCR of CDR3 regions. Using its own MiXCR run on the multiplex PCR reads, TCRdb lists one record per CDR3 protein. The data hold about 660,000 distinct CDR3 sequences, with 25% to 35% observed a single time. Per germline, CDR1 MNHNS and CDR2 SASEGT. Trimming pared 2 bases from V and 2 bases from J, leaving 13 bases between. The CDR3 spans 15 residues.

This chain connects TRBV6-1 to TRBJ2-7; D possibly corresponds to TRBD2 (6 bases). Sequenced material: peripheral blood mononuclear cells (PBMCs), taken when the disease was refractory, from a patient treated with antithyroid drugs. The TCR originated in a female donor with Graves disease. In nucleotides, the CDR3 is TGTGCCAGCAGTGAATGGGCTAGCGAGACCTACGAGCAGTACTTC. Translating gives CASSEWASETYEQYF.